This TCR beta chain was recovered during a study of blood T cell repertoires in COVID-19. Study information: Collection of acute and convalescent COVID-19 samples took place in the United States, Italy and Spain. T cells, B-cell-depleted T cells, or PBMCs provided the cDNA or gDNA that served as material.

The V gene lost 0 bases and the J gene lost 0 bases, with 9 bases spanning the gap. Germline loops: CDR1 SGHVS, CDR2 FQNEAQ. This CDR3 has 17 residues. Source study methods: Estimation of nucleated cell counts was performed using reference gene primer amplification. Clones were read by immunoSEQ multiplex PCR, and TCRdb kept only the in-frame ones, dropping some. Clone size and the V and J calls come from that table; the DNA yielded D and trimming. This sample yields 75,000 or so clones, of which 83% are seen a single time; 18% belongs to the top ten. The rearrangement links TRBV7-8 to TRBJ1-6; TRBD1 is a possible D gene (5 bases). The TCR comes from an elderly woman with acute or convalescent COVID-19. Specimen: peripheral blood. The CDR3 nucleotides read TGTGCCAGCAGCTTAGCCGGGGGGAGCTCCTATAATTCACCCCTCCACTTT. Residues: CASSLAGGSSYNSPLHF.